This is a list of T cell receptor beta chains from one sample in a study of tumor-infiltrating lymphocytes in oesophageal squamous cell carcinoma. TCRdb reanalysed the PCR reads using MiXCR and keeps one entry per CDR3 protein. The top ten clones hold approximately 41% of a sample with 20,000 or so distinct CDR3 sequences, less than 45% of them seen once. The sample taken for sequencing was esophageal tumor tissue. The receptors originated from a male donor with esophageal squamous cell carcinoma. Both conserved end residues are part of each CDR3. The D gene is left open where the match is weak. Size is omitted from some rows. Given values are once, few, many or a class for expanded clones.

clone_size | j_call | v_call | d_call | cdr3_aa | cdr3_nt
. | TRBJ1-1 | TRBV7-4 | . | CASSLYGSEAFF | TGTGCCAGCAGCTTATACGGGAGTGAAGCTTTCTTT
many | TRBJ2-5 | TRBV6-1 | . | CASKVLLGETQYF | TGTGCCAGCAAAGTATTGCTAGGTGAGACCCAGTACTTC
many | TRBJ1-6 | TRBV7-2 | . | CASSLAGGLGLSPLHF | TGTGCCAGCAGCTTAGCGGGGGGGTTGGGATTGTCACCCCTCCACTTT
many | TRBJ2-5 | TRBV7-9 | TRBD2 | CASSFSRAGEETQYF | TGTGCCAGCAGCTTTTCCCGTGCGGGGGAAGAGACCCAGTACTTC
medium-sized | TRBJ1-4 | TRBV6-1 | . | CASSKGRPWGPNEKLFF | TGTGCCAGCAGTAAAGGACGGCCGTGGGGTCCTAATGAAAAACTGTTTTTT
few | TRBJ2-5 | TRBV7-2 | . | CASSLMPDGPQYF | TGTGCCAGCAGCTTAATGCCCGATGGGCCCCAGTACTTC
few | TRBJ2-4 | TRBV12-3/TRBV12-4 | . | CASSTRAGLGNIQYF | TGTGCCAGCAGCACACGGGCAGGGCTGGGAAACATTCAGTACTTC
. | TRBJ2-3 | TRBV28 | TRBD2 | CASSQTSAAGELYF | TGTGCCAGCAGTCAGACTAGCGCGGCCGGGGAGCTGTACTTC
. | TRBJ2-1 | TRBV7-4 | TRBD1 | CATGTGAYNEQFF | TGTGCCACCGGGACAGGGGCCTACAATGAGCAGTTCTTC
. | TRBJ2-5 | TRBV11-3 | . | CASSFGREYQETQYF | TGTGCCAGCAGCTTTGGGAGAGAGTACCAAGAGACCCAGTACTTC
. | TRBJ2-4 | TRBV5-5 | . | CASSPRDVVKLWLHLRF | .
. | TRBJ2-2 | TRBV6-1 | TRBD2 | CALSGRGPGELFF | TGTGCCCTTAGCGGGAGGGGTCCCGGGGAGCTGTTTTTT
many | TRBJ1-2 | TRBV24-1 | TRBD1 | CATSGRQGTTSNYGYTF | TGTGCCACCAGTGGTAGACAGGGGACAACCTCTAACTATGGCTACACCTTC
few | TRBJ2-7 | TRBV6-1 | . | CASSPRSPGLYSYNEQYF | TGTGCCAGCAGTCCTAGGTCGCCAGGACTGTACTCCTACAATGAGCAGTACTTC
. | TRBJ2-6 | TRBV7-4 | . | CASSLVLGGVYF | TGTGCCAGCAGCTTAGTACTGGGGGGCGTGTACTTC
many | TRBJ2-3 | TRBV12-3/TRBV12-4 | TRBD2 | CASSYLSTGLAGADTQYF | TGTGCCAGCAGTTACCTATCGACCGGACTAGCGGGGGCAGATACGCAGTATTTT
. | TRBJ2-1 | TRBV12-3/TRBV12-4 | . | CASQRSGAGEQFF | TGTGCCAGCCAACGGTCGGGGGCTGGTGAGCAGTTCTTC
. | TRBJ2-7 | TRBV6-1 | TRBD1 | CASSDYWTGTSYEQYF | TGTGCCAGCAGTGATTATTGGACAGGGACGTCCTACGAGCAGTACTTC
. | TRBJ2-1 | TRBV7-2 | TRBD2 | CASSSRLTSWVSSYNEQFF | TGTGCCAGCAGCTCAAGGTTGACTAGCTGGGTGAGCTCCTACAATGAGCAGTTCTTC
few | TRBJ2-1 | TRBV7-6 | . | CASSPKQNSIYNEQFF | TGTGCCAGCAGCCCAAAACAGAATAGCATTTACAATGAGCAGTTCTTC
. | TRBJ2-2 | TRBV20-1 | TRBD1 | CSAPHIGQGGSTGELFF | TGCAGTGCTCCGCACATCGGACAGGGCGGGTCCACCGGGGAGCTGTTTTTT
many | TRBJ2-7 | TRBV19 | TRBD1 | CASSMSLLGGQGFLEQYF | TGTGCCAGTAGTATGTCCCTACTGGGGGGACAGGGGTTTCTGGAGCAGTACTTC
. | TRBJ1-1 | TRBV5-1 | . | CACSNGGAGTRDTEAFF | TGCGCCTGCAGCAACGGGGGGGCCGGGACTAGGGACACTGAAGCTTTCTTT
. | TRBJ2-7 | TRBV30 | . | CAWMAGTSYEQYF | TGTGCCTGGATGGCCGGAACCTCCTACGAGCAGTACTTC
medium-sized | TRBJ2-7 | TRBV10-2 | TRBD1 | CASSLTGGPYEQYF | TGCGCCAGCAGCCTTACAGGGGGCCCCTACGAGCAGTACTTC
few | TRBJ2-5 | TRBV7-6 | TRBD2 | CASSLGSGLLLETQYF | TGTGCTAGCAGCTTAGGATCGGGACTACTTTTGGAGACCCAGTACTTC
many | TRBJ2-5 | TRBV6-1 | . | CASSQPLQETQYF | TGTGCCAGCAGCCAACCATTACAAGAGACCCAGTACTTC
. | TRBJ2-5 | TRBV7-2 | TRBD1 | CASSLASDRGETQYF | TGTGCCAGCAGCTTAGCATCGGACAGGGGGGAGACCCAGTACTTC
. | TRBJ2-1 | TRBV7-3 | . | CASSTEATRAWNEQFF | TGTGCCAGCAGCACCGAAGCGACTCGAGCATGGAATGAGCAGTTCTTC
medium-sized | TRBJ1-5 | TRBV6-1 | TRBD1 | CASSDDRGRGNQPRHF | TGTGCCAGCAGCGACGACAGGGGAAGGGGCAATCAGCCCCGGCATTTT
few | TRBJ2-5 | TRBV7-3 | . | CASSIQGSETQYF | TGTGCCAGCAGCATACAGGGTTCGGAGACCCAGTACTTC
many | TRBJ1-1 | TRBV28 | . | CASSAPGLNTEAFF | TGTGCCAGCAGTGCGCCGGGGTTGAACACTGAAGCTTTCTTT
. | TRBJ1-5 | TRBV6-1 | . | CASSEARETPYSNQPQHF | TGTGCCAGCAGTGAAGCGCGAGAGACACCTTATAGCAATCAGCCCCAGCATTTT
few | TRBJ1-2 | TRBV4-2 | . | CASSQGTGYNTGYTF | TGTGCCAGCAGCCAAGGCACAGGGTATAACACTGGCTACACCTTC
once | TRBJ2-3 | TRBV11-2 | TRBD2 | CASSPYRFGGVSTDTQYF | TGTGCCAGCAGCCCATACCGATTCGGGGGGGTTAGCACAGATACGCAGTATTTT
. | TRBJ2-5 | TRBV12-3/TRBV12-4 | TRBD1 | CASSLGQGQETQYF | TGTGCCAGCAGTTTAGGACAGGGGCAAGAGACCCAGTACTTC
. | TRBJ2-1 | TRBV11-2 | . | CASSFTPSSGNYNEQFF | TGTGCCAGCAGCTTCACTCCGTCAAGCGGCAACTACAATGAGCAGTTCTTC
. | TRBJ2-5 | TRBV7-2 | . | CASSPRREETQYF | TGTGCCAGCAGCCCACGGCGGGAAGAGACCCAGTACTTC
medium-sized | TRBJ2-1 | TRBV7-3 | TRBD2 | CASSLRGTSGSMGQFF | TGTGCCAGCAGCTTACGGGGGACTAGCGGGAGCATGGGGCAGTTCTTC
. | TRBJ1-3 | TRBV20-1 | . | CSAQNPSSGNTIYF | TGCAGTGCTCAAAATCCCTCCTCTGGAAACACCATATATTTT
many | TRBJ1-2 | TRBV28 | . | CASSLWQGINYGYTF | TGTGCCAGCAGTTTGTGGCAGGGAATTAACTATGGCTACACCTTC